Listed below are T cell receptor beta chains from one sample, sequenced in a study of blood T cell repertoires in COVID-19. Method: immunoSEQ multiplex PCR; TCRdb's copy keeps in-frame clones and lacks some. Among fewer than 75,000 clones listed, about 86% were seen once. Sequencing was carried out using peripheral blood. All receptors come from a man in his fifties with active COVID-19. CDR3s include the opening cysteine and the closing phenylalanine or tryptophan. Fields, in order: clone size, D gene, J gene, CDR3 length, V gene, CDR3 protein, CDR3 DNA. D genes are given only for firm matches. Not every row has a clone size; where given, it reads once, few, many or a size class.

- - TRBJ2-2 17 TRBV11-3 CASSLVGGTANIGELFF TGTGCCAGCAGCTTAGTTGGCGGGACAGCCAATATCGGGGAGCTGTTTTTT
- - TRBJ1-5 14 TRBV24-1 CATSDAQVNQPQHF TGTGCCACCAGTGATGCCCAGGTTAATCAGCCCCAGCATTTT
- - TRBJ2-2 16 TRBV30 CAWSVSRTANTGELFF TGTGCCTGGAGTGTAAGTCGGACAGCGAACACCGGGGAGCTGTTTTTT
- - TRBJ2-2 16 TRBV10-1 CASSESWDSNTGELFF TGCGCCAGCAGTGAGTCGTGGGACTCGAACACCGGGGAGCTGTTTTTT
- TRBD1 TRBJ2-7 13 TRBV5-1 CASSETGVHEQYF TGCGCCAGCAGCGAGACAGGGGTTCACGAGCAGTACTTC
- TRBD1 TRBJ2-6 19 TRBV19 CASTPTGAVSGSGANVLTF TGTGCCAGTACCCCGACAGGGGCTGTTTCAGGATCTGGGGCCAACGTCCTGACTTTC
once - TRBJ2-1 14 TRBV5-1 CASSLPGSYNEQFF TGCGCCAGCAGCCTGCCGGGGTCATACAATGAGCAGTTCTTC
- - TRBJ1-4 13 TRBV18 CASSPGANEKLFF TGTGCCAGCTCACCCGGGGCTAATGAAAAACTGTTTTTT
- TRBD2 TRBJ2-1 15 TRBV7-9 CASSFTSGSFDEQFF TGTGCCAGCAGCTTCACTAGCGGGAGCTTCGATGAGCAGTTCTTC
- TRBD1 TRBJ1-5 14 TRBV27 CASSRTGGFQPQHF TGTGCCAGCAGCCGGACAGGGGGTTTCCAGCCCCAGCATTTT
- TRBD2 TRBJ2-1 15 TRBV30 CAWSVFGGRFNEQFF TGTGCCTGGAGTGTATTTGGCGGGAGGTTCAATGAGCAGTTCTTC
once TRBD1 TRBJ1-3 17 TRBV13 CASSLLLDRVSGNTIYF TGTGCCAGCAGCTTACTTCTAGACAGGGTCTCTGGAAACACCATATATTTT
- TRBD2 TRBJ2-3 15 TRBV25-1 CASSDPGLAADTQYF TGTGCCAGCAGTGACCCAGGACTAGCCGCAGATACGCAGTATTTT
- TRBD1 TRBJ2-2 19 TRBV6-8 CASSYSPGGPPDHTGELFF TGTGCCAGCAGTTACTCTCCAGGGGGTCCTCCGGACCACACCGGGGAGCTGTTTTTT
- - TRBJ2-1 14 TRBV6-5 CASSQFSSYNEQFF TGTGCCAGCAGCCAATTTAGTTCCTACAATGAGCAGTTCTTC